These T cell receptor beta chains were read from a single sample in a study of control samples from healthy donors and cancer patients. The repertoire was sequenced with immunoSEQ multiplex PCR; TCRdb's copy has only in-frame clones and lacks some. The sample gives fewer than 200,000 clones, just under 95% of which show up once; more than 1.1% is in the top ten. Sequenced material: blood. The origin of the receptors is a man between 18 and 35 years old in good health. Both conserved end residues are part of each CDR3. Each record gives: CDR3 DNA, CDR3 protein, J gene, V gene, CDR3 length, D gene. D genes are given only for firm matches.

DNA: TGCGCCAGCAGCGGGGGACCCGAGAGCACAGATACGCAGTATTTT
CDR3: CASSGGPESTDTQYF
J: TRBJ2-3
V: TRBV5-1
length: 15
D: -

DNA: TGTGCCAGCAGCTTTACGGAATCTAGGAGCACAGATACGCAGTATTTT
CDR3: CASSFTESRSTDTQYF
J: TRBJ2-3
V: TRBV5-4
length: 16
D: -

DNA: TGTGCCAGCTCACCACCGGACAGGGAGTATCCTGGAAACACCATATATTTT
CDR3: CASSPPDREYPGNTIYF
J: TRBJ1-3
V: TRBV18
length: 17
D: TRBD1

DNA: TGTGCCTGGAGTGTACTCGACAGGGAGCATTCACCCCTCCACTTT
CDR3: CAWSVLDREHSPLHF
J: TRBJ1-6
V: TRBV30
length: 15
D: TRBD1

DNA: TGTGCCAGCAGTGAAATGGGGACAGCAAGAGCTCCCACAGATACGCAGTATTTT
CDR3: CASSEMGTARAPTDTQYF
J: TRBJ2-3
V: TRBV2
length: 18
D: TRBD1

DNA: TGTGCCTGGAGTAGGACGGGAAGAGATACGCAGTATTTT
CDR3: CAWSRTGRDTQYF
J: TRBJ2-3
V: TRBV30
length: 13
D: -

DNA: TGTGCCAGCAGTTCCTCGGCAGGGCTGAGCTCTGGGGCCAACGTCCTGACTTTC
CDR3: CASSSSAGLSSGANVLTF
J: TRBJ2-6
V: TRBV27
length: 18
D: -

DNA: TGTGCCATCAGGGACAGGGAAGCCGGGGAGCTGTTTTTT
CDR3: CAIRDREAGELFF
J: TRBJ2-2
V: TRBV10-3
length: 13
D: TRBD1

DNA: TGTGCCAGCATCCCCTTAAGGCTTGGGGTGAACACCGGGGAGCTGTTTTTT
CDR3: CASIPLRLGVNTGELFF
J: TRBJ2-2
V: TRBV7-8
length: 17
D: -

DNA: TGTGCCAGCAGCCCAGGGCGTACCTACGAGCAGTACTTC
CDR3: CASSPGRTYEQYF
J: TRBJ2-7
V: TRBV6-5
length: 13
D: -

DNA: TGCGCCAGCAGCTTAGAGGCCCAGAGCTCTGGAAACACCATATATTTT
CDR3: CASSLEAQSSGNTIYF
J: TRBJ1-3
V: TRBV5-1
length: 16
D: -

DNA: TGCGCCAGTAGACAGGGGGCTGCCTCTGGAAACACCATATATTTT
CDR3: CASRQGAASGNTIYF
J: TRBJ1-3
V: TRBV10-2
length: 15
D: TRBD1

DNA: TGTGCCAGCAGTTACGCACAACCAGGGGGAGGAACTGAAGCTTTCTTT
CDR3: CASSYAQPGGGTEAFF
J: TRBJ1-1
V: TRBV6-5
length: 16
D: TRBD1

DNA: TGTGCCAGCAGCAAAGTGAGTGTTCGGGCTAATTCACCCCTCCACTTT
CDR3: CASSKVSVRANSPLHF
J: TRBJ1-6
V: TRBV21-1
length: 16
D: -

DNA: TGTGCCACCCAACCGGGACAGGGAAGGAATCAGCCCCAGCATTTT
CDR3: CATQPGQGRNQPQHF
J: TRBJ1-5
V: TRBV24-1
length: 15
D: TRBD1

DNA: TGTGCCAGCAGCGTAGGGGTCTCCCATGAGCAGTTCTTC
CDR3: CASSVGVSHEQFF
J: TRBJ2-1
V: TRBV9
length: 13
D: -